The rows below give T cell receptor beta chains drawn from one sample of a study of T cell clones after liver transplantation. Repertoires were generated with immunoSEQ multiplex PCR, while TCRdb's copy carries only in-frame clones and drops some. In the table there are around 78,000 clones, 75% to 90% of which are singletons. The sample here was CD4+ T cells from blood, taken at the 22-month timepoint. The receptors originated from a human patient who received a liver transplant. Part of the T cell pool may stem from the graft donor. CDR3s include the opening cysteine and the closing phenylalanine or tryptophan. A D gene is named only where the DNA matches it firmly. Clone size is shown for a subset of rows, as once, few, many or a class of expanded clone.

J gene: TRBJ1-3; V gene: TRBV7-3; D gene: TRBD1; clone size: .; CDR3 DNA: TGTGCCAGCAGCTTCGGGACAGCCTCTGGAAACACCATATATTTT; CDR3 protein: CASSFGTASGNTIYF
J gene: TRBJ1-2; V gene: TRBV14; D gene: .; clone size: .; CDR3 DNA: TGTGCCAGCAGCCCTGCGAGGGAGGGTGGCTATGGCTACACCTTC; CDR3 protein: CASSPAREGGYGYTF
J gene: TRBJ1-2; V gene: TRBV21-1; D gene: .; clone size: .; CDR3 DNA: TGTGCCAGCAGGGGGCAGGGGTCACAGCATGGCTACACCTTC; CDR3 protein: CASRGQGSQHGYTF
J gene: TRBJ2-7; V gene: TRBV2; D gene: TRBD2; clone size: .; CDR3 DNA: TGTGCCAGCACGGGGGAGGGAGGTCCCTCCTACGAGCAGTACTTC; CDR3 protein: CASTGEGGPSYEQYF
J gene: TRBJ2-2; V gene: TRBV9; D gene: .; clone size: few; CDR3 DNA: TGTGCCAGCAGGCGGGGCGGATCCACCGGGGAGCTGTTTTTT; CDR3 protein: CASRRGGSTGELFF
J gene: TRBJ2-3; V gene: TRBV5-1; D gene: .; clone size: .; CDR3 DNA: TGCGCCAGCGGCCAAGATGGGGGAGACACAGATACGCAGTATTTT; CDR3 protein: CASGQDGGDTDTQYF
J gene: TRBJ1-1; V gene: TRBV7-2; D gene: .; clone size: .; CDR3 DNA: TGTGCCAGCAGCCAAGGTTCTAGGGAGGCGGCTTTCTTT; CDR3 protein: CASSQGSREAAFF
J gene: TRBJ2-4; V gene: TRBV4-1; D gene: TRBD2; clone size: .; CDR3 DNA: TGCGCCAGCAGCCAAGATGGAGGAGCGGGGGTAGCCAAAAACATTCAGTACTTC; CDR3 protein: CASSQDGGAGVAKNIQYF
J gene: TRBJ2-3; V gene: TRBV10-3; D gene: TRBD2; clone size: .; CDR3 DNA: TGTGCCGGGGGGAGGGGAGCAGATACGCAGTATTTT; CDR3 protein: CAGGRGADTQYF
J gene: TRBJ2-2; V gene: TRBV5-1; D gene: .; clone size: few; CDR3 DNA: TGCGCCAGCAGCTTGGGGAGGAACACCGGGGAGCTGTTTTTT; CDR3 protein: CASSLGRNTGELFF
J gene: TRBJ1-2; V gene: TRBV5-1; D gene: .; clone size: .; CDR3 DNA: TGCGCCAGCAGCTTGGCCAGGGGCGACTATGGCTACACCTTC; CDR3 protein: CASSLARGDYGYTF
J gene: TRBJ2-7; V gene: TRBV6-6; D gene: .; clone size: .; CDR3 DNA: TGTGCCAGCAGCAAACTCCGGGACGGCTCCTACGAGCAGTACTTC; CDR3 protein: CASSKLRDGSYEQYF
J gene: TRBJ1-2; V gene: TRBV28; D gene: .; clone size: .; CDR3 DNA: TGTGCCAGCAGTCGGACGGCTAACTATGGCTACACCTTC; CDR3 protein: CASSRTANYGYTF
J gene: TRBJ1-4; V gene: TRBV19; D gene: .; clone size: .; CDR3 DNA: TGTGCCAGTAGTATTCTCCGAACCGGGACCATAACTAATGAAAAACTGTTTTTT; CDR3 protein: CASSILRTGTITNEKLFF
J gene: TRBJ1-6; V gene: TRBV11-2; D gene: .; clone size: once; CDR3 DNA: TGTGCCAGCAGCTACCGGGGGGGGCAAAAACCCCTCCACTTT; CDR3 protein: CASSYRGGQKPLHF
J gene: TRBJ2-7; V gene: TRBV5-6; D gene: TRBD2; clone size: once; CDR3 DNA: TGTGCCAGCAGCGCGAGCGGGAGGGTTTCCTACGAGCAGTACTTC; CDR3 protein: CASSASGRVSYEQYF
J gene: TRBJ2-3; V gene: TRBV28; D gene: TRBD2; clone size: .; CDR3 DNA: TGTGCCAGCAGGGAAGCGGGAGGCCCGGATACGCAGTATTTT; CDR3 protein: CASREAGGPDTQYF
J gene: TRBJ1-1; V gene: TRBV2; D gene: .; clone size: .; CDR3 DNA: TGTGCCAGCTTAAAGGAATTGGACACTGAAGCTTTCTTT; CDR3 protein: CASLKELDTEAFF
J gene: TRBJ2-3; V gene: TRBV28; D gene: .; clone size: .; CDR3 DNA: TGTGCCAGCAGCCGAGACCAGGGGACAGATACGCAGTATTTT; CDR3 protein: CASSRDQGTDTQYF
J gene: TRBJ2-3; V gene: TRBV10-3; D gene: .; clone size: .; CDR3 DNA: TGTGCCATCAGGAAACAGGATTCACACACAGATACGCAGTATTTT; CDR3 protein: CAIRKQDSHTDTQYF
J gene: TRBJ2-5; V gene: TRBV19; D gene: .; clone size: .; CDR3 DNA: TGTGCCAGTAGTATAAGCATGCGAGAGGGACGAGAGACCCAGTACTTC; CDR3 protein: CASSISMREGRETQYF
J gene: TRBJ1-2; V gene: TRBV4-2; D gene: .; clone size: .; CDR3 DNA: TGTGCCAGCAGCCCCTCTTCTGGGACGAACTATGGCTACACCTTC; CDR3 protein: CASSPSSGTNYGYTF
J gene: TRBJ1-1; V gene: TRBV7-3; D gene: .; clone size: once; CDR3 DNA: TGTGCCAGCAGCTTTGGTCGGAACACTGAAGCTTTCTTT; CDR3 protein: CASSFGRNTEAFF
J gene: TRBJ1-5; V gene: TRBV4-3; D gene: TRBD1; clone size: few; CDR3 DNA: TGCGCCTCGGACCCCGGACAGGGGCTAAGATATAGCAATCAGCCCCAGCATTTT; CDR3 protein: CASDPGQGLRYSNQPQHF
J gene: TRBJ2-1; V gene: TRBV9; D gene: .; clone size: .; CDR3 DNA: TGTGCCAGCAGCGTAGTCCCGGGCCCCGGGCTTGAGCAGTTCTTC; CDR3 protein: CASSVVPGPGLEQFF
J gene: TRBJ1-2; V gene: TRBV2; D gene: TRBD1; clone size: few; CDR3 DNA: TGTGCCAGCAGGGACTCGGGACAGGTGAACTATGGCTACACCTTC; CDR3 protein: CASRDSGQVNYGYTF
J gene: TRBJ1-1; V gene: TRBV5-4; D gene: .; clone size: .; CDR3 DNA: TGTGCCAGCAGCTTAAGACAGAACACTGAAGCTTTCTTT; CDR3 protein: CASSLRQNTEAFF
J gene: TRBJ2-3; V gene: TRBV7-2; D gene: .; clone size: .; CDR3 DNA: TGTGCCAGCAGCTTAGCAGTAGGAGGGGGACAACTCGATACGCAGTATTTT; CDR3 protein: CASSLAVGGGQLDTQYF
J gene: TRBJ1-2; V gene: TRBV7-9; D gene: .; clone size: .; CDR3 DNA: TGTGCCAGCAGCCCCGGGACGCCCGGCTACACCTTC; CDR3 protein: CASSPGTPGYTF
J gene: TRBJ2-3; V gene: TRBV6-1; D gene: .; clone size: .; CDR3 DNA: TGTGCCAGCAGTGAACAGCTTCTAGAGAGCACAGATACGCAGTATTTT; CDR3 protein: CASSEQLLESTDTQYF
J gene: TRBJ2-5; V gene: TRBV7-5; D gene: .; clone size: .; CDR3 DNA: TGTGCCAGAAGCTTACTGAGGACAGACGAGACCCAGTACTTC; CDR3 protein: CARSLLRTDETQYF
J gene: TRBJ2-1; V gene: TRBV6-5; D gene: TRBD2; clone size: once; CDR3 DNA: TGTGCCAGCAGTACCAGCGGGGGACTATACAATGAGCAGTTCTTC; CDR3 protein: CASSTSGGLYNEQFF
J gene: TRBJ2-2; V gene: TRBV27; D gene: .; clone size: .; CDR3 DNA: TGTGCCAGCAGGAGACAGAACACCGGGGAGCTGTTTTTT; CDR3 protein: CASRRQNTGELFF
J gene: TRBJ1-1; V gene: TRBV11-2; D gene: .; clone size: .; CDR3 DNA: TGTGCCAGCAGCTTAGAACGGGACACTGAAGCTTTCTTT; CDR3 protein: CASSLERDTEAFF
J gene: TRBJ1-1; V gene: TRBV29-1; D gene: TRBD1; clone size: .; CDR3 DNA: TGCAGCGTTATGCACGCGAGAGGGGGCGAAGCTTTCTTT; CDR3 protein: CSVMHARGGEAFF
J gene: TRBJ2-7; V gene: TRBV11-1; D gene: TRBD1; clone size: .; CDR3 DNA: TGTGCCAGCAGCCCCCGGGACAGGGGGCGTTACGAGCAGTACTTC; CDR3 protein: CASSPRDRGRYEQYF
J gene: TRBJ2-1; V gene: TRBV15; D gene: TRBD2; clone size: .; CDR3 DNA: TGTGCCACGAGCCCCGCCAGCGGGAACAATGAGCAGTTCTTC; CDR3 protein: CATSPASGNNEQFF
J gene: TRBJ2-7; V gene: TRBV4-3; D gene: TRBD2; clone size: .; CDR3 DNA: TGCGCCAGCAGCCAAGGGCCGGGGGGAGGGACCTACGAGCAGTACTTC; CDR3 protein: CASSQGPGGGTYEQYF
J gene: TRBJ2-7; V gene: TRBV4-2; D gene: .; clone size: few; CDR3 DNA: TGTGCCAGCAGCCCCCTCACAGGGGGAGGGTACGAGCAGTACTTC; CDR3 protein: CASSPLTGGGYEQYF
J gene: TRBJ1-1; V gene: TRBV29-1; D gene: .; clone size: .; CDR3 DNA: TGCAGCGTTGATCAAGGGAACACTGAAGCTTTCTTT; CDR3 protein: CSVDQGNTEAFF
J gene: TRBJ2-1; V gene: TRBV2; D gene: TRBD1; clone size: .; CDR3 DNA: TGTGCCAGCAGTGAAGCGCACGGGACAGGGTTATTAGTCTTC; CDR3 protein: CASSEAHGTGLLVF
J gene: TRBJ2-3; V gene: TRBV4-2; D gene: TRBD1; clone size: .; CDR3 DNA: TGTGCCAGCAGCCAGGGGACAGGGAGGAACACAGATACGCAGTATTTT; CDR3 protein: CASSQGTGRNTDTQYF
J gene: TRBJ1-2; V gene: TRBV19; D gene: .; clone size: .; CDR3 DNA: TGTGCCAGTAGCTCAGGGCAAACCTATGGCTACACCTTC; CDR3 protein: CASSSGQTYGYTF
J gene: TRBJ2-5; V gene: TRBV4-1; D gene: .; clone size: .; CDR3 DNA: TGCGCCAGCAGCCAAGATATGAGAGGATCACAAGAGACCCAGTACTTC; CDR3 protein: CASSQDMRGSQETQYF
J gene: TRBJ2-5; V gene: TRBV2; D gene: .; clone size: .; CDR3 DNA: TGTGCCAGCAACCTTAGCGGTGATAAAGAGACCCAGTACTTC; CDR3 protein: CASNLSGDKETQYF
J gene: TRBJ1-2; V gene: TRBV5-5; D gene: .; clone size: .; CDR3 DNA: TGTGCCAGCAGCCCGGACAGTTTGGGGGGATATGGCTACACCTTC; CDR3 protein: CASSPDSLGGYGYTF
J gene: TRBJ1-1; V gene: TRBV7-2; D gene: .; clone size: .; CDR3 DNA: TGTGCCAGCAGCACTACACCGAACACTGAAGCTTTCTTT; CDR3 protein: CASSTTPNTEAFF
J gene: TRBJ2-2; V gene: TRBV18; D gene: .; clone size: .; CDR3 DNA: TGTGCCAGCTCACTAGCTGAGGCCACCGGGGAGCTGTTTTTT; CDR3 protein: CASSLAEATGELFF
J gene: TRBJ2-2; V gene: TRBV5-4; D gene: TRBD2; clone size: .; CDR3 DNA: TGTGCCAGCAGCCTACCCCAGGGTAGCGGGGGGACGCCCGGGGAGCTGTTTTTT; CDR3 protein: CASSLPQGSGGTPGELFF
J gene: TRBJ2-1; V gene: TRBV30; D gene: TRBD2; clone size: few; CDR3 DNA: TGTGCCGGGGACAGGTGGCTAGCGGGAGAGTACTCCTACAATGAGCAGTTCTTC; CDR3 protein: CAGDRWLAGEYSYNEQFF
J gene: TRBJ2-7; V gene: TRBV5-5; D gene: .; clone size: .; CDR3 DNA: TGTGCCAGCAGCTTGGCCCAGGGGTACGAGCAGTACTTC; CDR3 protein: CASSLAQGYEQYF
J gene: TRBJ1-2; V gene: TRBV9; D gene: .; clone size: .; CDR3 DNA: TGTGCCAGCAGCGTCTCAGGGGATACCTATGGCTACACCTTC; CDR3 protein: CASSVSGDTYGYTF
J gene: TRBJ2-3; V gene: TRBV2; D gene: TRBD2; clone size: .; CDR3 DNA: TGTGCCAGCAGTGGAAGCGGGGGTACAGATACGCAGTATTTT; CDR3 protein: CASSGSGGTDTQYF
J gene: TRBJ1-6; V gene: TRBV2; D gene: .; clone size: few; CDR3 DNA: TGTGCCAGCAGTGCAATGGAAAGGGATTCACCCCTCCACTTT; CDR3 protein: CASSAMERDSPLHF
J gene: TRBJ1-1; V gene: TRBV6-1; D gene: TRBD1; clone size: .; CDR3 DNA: TGTGCCAGCAGCAGACAGGGGGCAGGATACACTGAAGCTTTCTTT; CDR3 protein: CASSRQGAGYTEAFF